The rows below give T cell receptor beta chains drawn from one sample of a study of blood T cell repertoires in COVID-19. Clones were sequenced by immunoSEQ multiplex PCR, and TCRdb holds only the in-frame ones, with some missing. Of 100,000 or so clones in the sample, around 83% are singletons; the top ten hold about 16%. The sample was peripheral blood. These receptors were taken from a woman of 80 years or more with acute or convalescent COVID-19. Each CDR3 is given with its conserved first and last residue. The order of the fields is D gene, clone size, J gene, V gene, CDR3 DNA, CDR3 protein. A D gene is named only where the DNA matches it firmly. Size is stated for part of the rows, as once, few or many counts, or as a class when the clone is expanded.

>.|.|TRBJ1-2|TRBV3-1/TRBV3-2
TGTGCCAGCAGCCAGCAAGGGGCAGGCTATGGCTACACCTTC
CASSQQGAGYGYTF
>.|.|TRBJ1-3|TRBV6-5
TGTGCCAGCAGGGAGGGTACGGGAGGAAACACCATATATTTT
CASREGTGGNTIYF
>.|.|TRBJ1-1|TRBV28
TGTGCCAGCCAAGACAGGAACACTGAAGCTTTCTTT
CASQDRNTEAFF
>.|.|TRBJ1-2|TRBV19
TGTGCCAGTAGTATGGGCCTCAGGTCTTATGGCTACACCTTC
CASSMGLRSYGYTF
>TRBD1|.|TRBJ2-2|TRBV19
TGTGCCAGTAGTGGAACAGGGGGCGAGGCCGGGGAGCTGTTTTTT
CASSGTGGEAGELFF
>.|.|TRBJ1-1|TRBV7-9
TGTGCCAGCAGCTCGGGGGGGTACACTGAAGCTTTCTTT
CASSSGGYTEAFF
>.|.|TRBJ1-2|TRBV3-1/TRBV3-2
TGTGCCAGCAGCCAGGCTAGCGGGCCTGGCTACACCTTC
CASSQASGPGYTF
>.|.|TRBJ2-1|TRBV12-1
TGTGCCAGCAGCTTTGCACTAGCGCTAAACAATGAGCAGTTCTTC
CASSFALALNNEQFF
>.|few|TRBJ2-7|TRBV27
TGTGCCAGCAGTTTACTGGACAGCTTCTCCTACGAGCAGTACTTC
CASSLLDSFSYEQYF
>TRBD2|once|TRBJ2-1|TRBV5-4
TGTGCCAGCAGCTCCTGGACTAGCGGGAGGAGCTCCTACAATGAGCAGTTCTTC
CASSSWTSGRSSYNEQFF
>TRBD1|.|TRBJ1-6|TRBV30
TGTGCCTGGAGCCGGGGGACAGGGGGCAATTCACCCCTCCACTTT
CAWSRGTGGNSPLHF